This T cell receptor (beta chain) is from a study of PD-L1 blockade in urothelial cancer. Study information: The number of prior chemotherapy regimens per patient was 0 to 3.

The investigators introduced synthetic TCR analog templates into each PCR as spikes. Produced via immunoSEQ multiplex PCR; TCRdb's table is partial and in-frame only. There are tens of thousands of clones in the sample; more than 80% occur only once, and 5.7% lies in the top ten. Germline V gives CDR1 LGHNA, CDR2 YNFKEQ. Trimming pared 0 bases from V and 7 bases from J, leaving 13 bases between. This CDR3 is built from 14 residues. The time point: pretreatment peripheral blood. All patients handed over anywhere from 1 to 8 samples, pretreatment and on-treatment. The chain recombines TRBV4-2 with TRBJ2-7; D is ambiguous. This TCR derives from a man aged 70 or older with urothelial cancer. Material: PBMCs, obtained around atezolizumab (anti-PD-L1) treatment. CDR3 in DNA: TGTGCCAGCAGCCAAGAGGTCCAGGTAATAGAGCAGTACTTC. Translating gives CASSQEVQVIEQYF.